This entry features one T cell receptor beta chain sequence. This sample stems from a study of response to subunit inactivated influenza vaccine. Each CDR3 protein gets one entry after TCRdb re-called the RT-PCR reads with MiXCR. This table has 150,000 to 200,000 distinct CDR3 sequences, around 12% appearing once. Trimming at V came to 6 bases and at J to 7 bases, leaving 1 base not matched to a gene. The germline V gene encodes CDR1 MNHEY and CDR2 SVGEGT. The length of the CDR3 is 12 residues. The data were also submitted as part of a second study, on T cells expressing NK-cell markers. That study reports: 5'RACE template switching with UMIs produced the TCR beta cDNA. Of the CD8+ T cells in about 6 donors, roughly 1.0-7.0% belonged to dominant NKG2C+ clonotypes. Several of the donors also had these clonotypes leading their CD3+CD56-NKG2C+ fraction.

This receptor was taken from a man aged 50 to 60 who received an inactivated influenza vaccine. The material was CD8+ T cells sorted from PBMCs, obtained about 13 days after vaccination. The V and J genes are TRBV6-2 or TRBV6-3 and TRBJ2-4, with 9 bases matching TRBD1. CDR3: CASRQGANIQYF. The DNA for the CDR3 is TGTGCCAGCAGACAGGGGGCGAACATTCAGTACTTC.